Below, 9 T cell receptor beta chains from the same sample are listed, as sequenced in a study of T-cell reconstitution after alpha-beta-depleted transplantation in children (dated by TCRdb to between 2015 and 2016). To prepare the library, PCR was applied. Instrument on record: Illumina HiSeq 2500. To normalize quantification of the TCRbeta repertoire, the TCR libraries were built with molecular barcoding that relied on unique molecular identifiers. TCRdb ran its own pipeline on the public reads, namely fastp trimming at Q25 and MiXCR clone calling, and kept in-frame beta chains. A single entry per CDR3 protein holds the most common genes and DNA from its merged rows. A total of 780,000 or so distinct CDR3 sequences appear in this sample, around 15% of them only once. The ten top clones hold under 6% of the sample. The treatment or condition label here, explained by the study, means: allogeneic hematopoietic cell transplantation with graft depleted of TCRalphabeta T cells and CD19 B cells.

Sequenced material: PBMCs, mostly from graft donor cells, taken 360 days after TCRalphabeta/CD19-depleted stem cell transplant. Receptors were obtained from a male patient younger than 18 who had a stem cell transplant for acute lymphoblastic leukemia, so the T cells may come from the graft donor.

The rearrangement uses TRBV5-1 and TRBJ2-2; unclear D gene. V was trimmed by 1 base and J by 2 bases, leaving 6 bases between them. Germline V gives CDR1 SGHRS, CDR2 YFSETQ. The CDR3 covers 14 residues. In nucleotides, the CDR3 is TGCGCCAGCAGCTTGAGTCAAAACACCGGGGAGCTGTTTTTT. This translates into CASSLSQNTGELFF.

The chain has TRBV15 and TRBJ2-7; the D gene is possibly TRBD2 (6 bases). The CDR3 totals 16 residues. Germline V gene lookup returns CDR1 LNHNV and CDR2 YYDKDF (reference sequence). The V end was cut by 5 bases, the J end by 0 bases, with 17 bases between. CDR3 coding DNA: TGTGCCACCAGCTCGCCGCGGGATCGGAGCTCCTACGAGCAGTACTTC. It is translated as CATSSPRDRSSYEQYF.

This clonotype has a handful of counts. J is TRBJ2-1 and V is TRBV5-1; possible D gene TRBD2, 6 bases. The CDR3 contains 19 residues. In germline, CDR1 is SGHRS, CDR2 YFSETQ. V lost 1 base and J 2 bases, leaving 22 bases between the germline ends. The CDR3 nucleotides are TGCGCCAGCAGCTTGTGGGGGAAAGAGGGGAGGAGAACCTACAATGAGCAGTTCTTC. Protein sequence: CASSLWGKEGRRTYNEQFF.

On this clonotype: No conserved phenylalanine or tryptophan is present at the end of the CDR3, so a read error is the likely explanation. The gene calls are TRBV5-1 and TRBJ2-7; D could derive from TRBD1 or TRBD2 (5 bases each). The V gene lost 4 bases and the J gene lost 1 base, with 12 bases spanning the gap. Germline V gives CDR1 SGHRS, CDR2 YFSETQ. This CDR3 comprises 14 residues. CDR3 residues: CASSLGTVSYEQYL. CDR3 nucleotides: TGCGCCAGCAGCCTCGGGACCGTGTCCTACGAGCAGTACTTA.

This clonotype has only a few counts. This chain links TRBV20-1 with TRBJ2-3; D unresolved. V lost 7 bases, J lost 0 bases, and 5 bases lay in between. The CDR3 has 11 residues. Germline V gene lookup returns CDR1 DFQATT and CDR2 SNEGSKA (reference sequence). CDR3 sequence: CSVISTDTQYF. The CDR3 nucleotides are TGCAGTGTAATTAGCACAGATACGCAGTATTTT.

As DNA, the CDR3 is TGTGCCAGCAGTGAAGCGGGTTGGGCCACTGAAGCTTTCTTT. It translates to CASSEAGWATEAFF. The chain has TRBV2 and TRBJ1-1; D remains unclear. Germline assignment: CDR1 SNHLY and CDR2 FYNNEI. This CDR3 has 14 residues. Trimming left V 0 bases short and J 4 bases short, with 9 bases between.

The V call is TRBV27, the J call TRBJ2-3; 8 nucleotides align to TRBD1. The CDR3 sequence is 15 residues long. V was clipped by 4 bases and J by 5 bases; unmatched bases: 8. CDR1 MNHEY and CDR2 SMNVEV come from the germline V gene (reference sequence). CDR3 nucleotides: TGTGCCAGCAGTTCGAGACAGGGGCTGGGAGATACGCAGTATTTT. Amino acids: CASSSRQGLGDTQYF.

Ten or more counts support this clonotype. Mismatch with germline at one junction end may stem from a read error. CDR3 sequence (DNA): TGCGCCAGCAGCTTGGGAATCCAAGAGACCCAGTACTTC. Protein sequence: CASSLGIQETQYF. The rearrangement uses TRBV12-3 or TRBV12-4 and TRBJ2-5; D unresolved. The CDR3 is made up of 13 amino acids.

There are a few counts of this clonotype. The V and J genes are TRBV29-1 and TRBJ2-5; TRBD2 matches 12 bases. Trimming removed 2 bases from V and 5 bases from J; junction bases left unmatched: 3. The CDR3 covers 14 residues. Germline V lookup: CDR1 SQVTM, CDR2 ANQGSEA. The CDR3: CSVEPSGRVETQYF. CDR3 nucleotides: TGCAGCGTTGAACCTAGCGGGAGGGTGGAGACCCAGTACTTC.